A selection of T cell receptor beta chains follows, all from one sample in a study of response to subunit inactivated influenza vaccine. TCRdb used MiXCR to reprocess the RT-PCR reads, holding one entry per CDR3 protein. This sample has 170,000 or so distinct CDR3 sequences; about 10% occur once, and the top ten carry under 40%. Sequences were derived from CD8+ T cells sorted from PBMCs, sampled less than 30 months after vaccination. The receptors stem from a man in his fifties or sixties who received an inactivated influenza vaccine. The CDR3 runs from the conserved cysteine through the conserved F or W. A D gene is named only where the DNA matches it firmly. Rows give clone size only sometimes, using once, few, many, or a class for an expanded clone.

D: TRBD2; J: TRBJ2-7; size: NA; V: TRBV6-5; DNA: TGTGCCAGCACCAGGAGCGGGGGGCCCCCCTACGAGCAGTACTTC; CDR3: CASTRSGGPPYEQYF
D: NA; J: TRBJ2-2; size: NA; V: TRBV9; DNA: TGTGCCAGCAGCGTAGATGGGACCGGGGAGCTGTTTTTT; CDR3: CASSVDGTGELFF
D: NA; J: TRBJ2-7; size: many; V: TRBV29-1; DNA: TGCAGCGTTGTAGCGAACCCTCGGCGAAATGGGCAGTACTTC; CDR3: CSVVANPRRNGQYF
D: TRBD2; J: TRBJ2-5; size: many; V: TRBV29-1; DNA: TGCAGCGTTGAAACCGGGGCCCCGGGGGGCCAAGAGACCCAGTACTTC; CDR3: CSVETGAPGGQETQYF
D: NA; J: TRBJ2-3; size: few; V: TRBV7-9; DNA: TGTGCCAGCACCATACTAGGAGGGGGCGAGACAGATACGCAGTATTTT; CDR3: CASTILGGGETDTQYF
D: NA; J: TRBJ2-1; size: NA; V: TRBV12-3/TRBV12-4; DNA: TGTGCCAGCAGCCAGCCGATGGAGAAATACAGCAATGAGCAGTTCTTC; CDR3: CASSQPMEKYSNEQFF
D: NA; J: TRBJ2-7; size: NA; V: TRBV7-9; DNA: TGTGCCAGCAGCTTAGTCCAGGGTCTGGGTGAGCAGTACTTC; CDR3: CASSLVQGLGEQYF
D: TRBD1; J: TRBJ2-1; size: NA; V: TRBV18; DNA: TGTGCCAGCTCACCCCGGGACAGGGCCAATGAGCAGTTCTTC; CDR3: CASSPRDRANEQFF
D: NA; J: TRBJ2-1; size: few; V: TRBV6-2/TRBV6-3; DNA: TGTGCCAGCAGTGCAGGGTGGCCGTTCTACAATGAGCAGTTCTTC; CDR3: CASSAGWPFYNEQFF
D: NA; J: TRBJ2-2; size: many; V: TRBV6-2/TRBV6-3; DNA: TGTGCCAGCAGTTACTCGATAAGTAGGCAGGGGCCTTCGAACACCGGGGAGCTGTTTTTT; CDR3: CASSYSISRQGPSNTGELFF
D: NA; J: TRBJ2-7; size: few; V: TRBV2; DNA: TGTGCCAGCAGTGAAGCGCGGGTTTACGAGCAGTACTTC; CDR3: CASSEARVYEQYF
D: NA; J: TRBJ1-1; size: many; V: TRBV28; DNA: TGTGCCAGCAGTTTAACGAGCAAGAACACTGAAGCTTTCTTT; CDR3: CASSLTSKNTEAFF
D: NA; J: TRBJ1-2; size: NA; V: TRBV4-3; DNA: TGCGCCAGCAGCCAAGATTGGGGGAGTTGGTCGTATGGCTACACCTTC; CDR3: CASSQDWGSWSYGYTF
D: TRBD2; J: TRBJ2-1; size: few; V: TRBV28; DNA: TGTGCCAGCAGTTCTAGCGGGAGGGCCTCCCTCGATGAGCAGTTCTTC; CDR3: CASSSSGRASLDEQFF
D: TRBD2; J: TRBJ2-1; size: many; V: TRBV6-5; DNA: TGTGCCAGCAGTTACTCGAGGGGACTAGCGGGAGGGCCTCGAAACAATGAGCAGTTCTTC; CDR3: CASSYSRGLAGGPRNNEQFF
D: NA; J: TRBJ2-3; size: NA; V: TRBV28; DNA: TGTGCCAGCAGTTTTTTTTGGACCGCGGCCGATCCGAACACAGATACGCAGTATTTT; CDR3: CASSFFWTAADPNTDTQYF
D: TRBD2; J: TRBJ2-1; size: many; V: TRBV25-1; DNA: TGTGCCAGCAGTCCGGGGACTAGCGTGGATGAGCAGTTCTTC; CDR3: CASSPGTSVDEQFF
D: TRBD2; J: TRBJ2-1; size: few; V: TRBV7-2; DNA: TGTGCCAGCAGACCTAGCGGGAGTTACAATGAGCAGTTCTTC; CDR3: CASRPSGSYNEQFF
D: NA; J: TRBJ2-1; size: many; V: TRBV11-2; DNA: TGTGCCAGCAGCTTAGCGGCTGAGCAGTTCTTC; CDR3: CASSLAAEQFF
D: NA; J: TRBJ2-1; size: NA; V: TRBV27; DNA: TGTGCCAGCAGTTTATTAACAGCTGAGCAGCAGTTCTTC; CDR3: CASSLLTAEQQFF
D: NA; J: TRBJ1-1; size: NA; V: TRBV7-6; DNA: TGTGCCAGCAGCTTAGCGCTGAGCACTGAAGCTTTCTTT; CDR3: CASSLALSTEAFF
D: TRBD1; J: TRBJ2-1; size: many; V: TRBV4-2; DNA: TGTGCCAGCAGCGCACAGGGGTCGATGGTAAATGAGCAGTTCTTC; CDR3: CASSAQGSMVNEQFF
D: NA; J: TRBJ2-7; size: few; V: TRBV5-1; DNA: TGCGCCAGCACCTTGGACAGCGGGGAGCAGTACTTC; CDR3: CASTLDSGEQYF
D: TRBD2; J: TRBJ2-5; size: NA; V: TRBV6-5; DNA: TGTGCCAGCAGTTATAGCTTTTTAGCGGGGCAAGAGACCCAGTACTTC; CDR3: CASSYSFLAGQETQYF
D: NA; J: TRBJ1-4; size: NA; V: TRBV4-1; DNA: TGCGCCAGCAGCCAAGTAGGCAGGGCGTTGTCAACTAATGAAAAACTGTTTTTT; CDR3: CASSQVGRALSTNEKLFF
D: TRBD2; J: TRBJ2-1; size: few; V: TRBV12-3/TRBV12-4; DNA: TGTGCCAGCAGCCAATTCAGCCCGGGACTAGCGGGAGGTCATGAGCAGTTCTTC; CDR3: CASSQFSPGLAGGHEQFF
D: NA; J: TRBJ2-7; size: once; V: TRBV4-3; DNA: TGCGCCAGCAGCCAAGCTCTCACCCGGAGAAAATATGCCTACGAGCAGTACTTC; CDR3: CASSQALTRRKYAYEQYF
D: TRBD2; J: TRBJ2-3; size: few; V: TRBV5-1; DNA: TGCGCCAGCAACGCTGCTAGCGGGGGGGCCGCAGATACGCAGTATTTT; CDR3: CASNAASGGAADTQYF
D: TRBD2; J: TRBJ2-3; size: NA; V: TRBV7-9; DNA: TGTGCCAGCAGCAGACTAGCGGGGGAGACAGATACGCAGTATTTT; CDR3: CASSRLAGETDTQYF
D: TRBD1; J: TRBJ2-7; size: NA; V: TRBV28; DNA: TGTGCCAGCACCATGTGGACAGGCGCCTACGAGCAGTACTTC; CDR3: CASTMWTGAYEQYF
D: NA; J: TRBJ2-7; size: few; V: TRBV6-2/TRBV6-3; DNA: TGTGCCAGCAGTTACCTCGGGGGCCCCTACGAGCAGTACTTC; CDR3: CASSYLGGPYEQYF
D: NA; J: TRBJ2-2; size: NA; V: TRBV2; DNA: TGTGCCAGCAGTGATCATAGCGTGAACACCGGGGAGCTGTTTTTT; CDR3: CASSDHSVNTGELFF
D: TRBD1; J: TRBJ2-7; size: NA; V: TRBV6-1; DNA: TGTGCCATCCTAGAGGGGGCCGACGAGCAGTACTTC; CDR3: CAILEGADEQYF
D: NA; J: TRBJ1-1; size: NA; V: TRBV29-1; DNA: TGCAGCGTTTTCGGGGCTATGAACACTGAAGCTTTCTTT; CDR3: CSVFGAMNTEAFF
D: TRBD1; J: TRBJ2-1; size: few; V: TRBV7-8; DNA: TGTGCCAGCACCTTTTTCTGGACAGGGAGGAATGAGCAGTTCTTC; CDR3: CASTFFWTGRNEQFF
D: NA; J: TRBJ1-5; size: many; V: TRBV6-6; DNA: TGTGCCAGCATGACAGGCGGGCAGCCCCAGCATTTT; CDR3: CASMTGGQPQHF
D: TRBD1; J: TRBJ2-7; size: NA; V: TRBV24-1; DNA: TGTGCCACCAGTGATCGGACAGGGCTCAACGAGCAGTACTTC; CDR3: CATSDRTGLNEQYF
D: NA; J: TRBJ1-6; size: NA; V: TRBV12-3/TRBV12-4; DNA: TGTGCCAGCAGCCTCCGGGATTCACCCCTCCACTTT; CDR3: CASSLRDSPLHF
D: NA; J: TRBJ1-4; size: NA; V: TRBV27; DNA: TGTGCCAGCAGGAAGACAGGAGGGTTTGTATTTAATGAAAAACTGTTTTTT; CDR3: CASRKTGGFVFNEKLFF
D: NA; J: TRBJ2-7; size: NA; V: TRBV2; DNA: TGTGCCAGCAGTGAGGGACTGTACTACGAGCAGTACTTC; CDR3: CASSEGLYYEQYF
D: TRBD1; J: TRBJ1-1; size: NA; V: TRBV29-1; DNA: TGCAGCGTTGGGGCAGGGGGACAAGCTTTCTTT; CDR3: CSVGAGGQAFF
D: NA; J: TRBJ2-3; size: few; V: TRBV4-1; DNA: TGCGCCAGCAGCCAAGACCCAAACACAGATACGCAGTATTTT; CDR3: CASSQDPNTDTQYF
D: NA; J: TRBJ1-1; size: few; V: TRBV20-1; DNA: TGCAGTGCTTCGGACCTACTGAACACTGAAGCTTTCTTT; CDR3: CSASDLLNTEAFF
D: NA; J: TRBJ2-7; size: NA; V: TRBV28; DNA: TGTGCCACCCTCCTCGGTTACGAGCAGTACTTC; CDR3: CATLLGYEQYF
D: NA; J: TRBJ2-4; size: few; V: TRBV21-1; DNA: TGTGCCAGCAGCACAGGCCGGGCTCAGTACTTC; CDR3: CASSTGRAQYF
D: TRBD2; J: TRBJ2-3; size: few; V: TRBV29-1; DNA: TGCAGCGTTGTCGCAGGGGTAGCGGGGGGCAGCACAGATACGCAGTATTTT; CDR3: CSVVAGVAGGSTDTQYF
D: TRBD2; J: TRBJ2-2; size: few; V: TRBV7-9; DNA: TGTGCCAGCAGCTTAGGTTTGGCGGGAGGCGGCACCGGGGAGCTGTTTTTT; CDR3: CASSLGLAGGGTGELFF
D: NA; J: TRBJ1-2; size: NA; V: TRBV12-3/TRBV12-4; DNA: TGTGCCAGCAGCGTAGGTGACTATGGCTACACCTTC; CDR3: CASSVGDYGYTF
D: TRBD1; J: TRBJ1-5; size: NA; V: TRBV6-5; DNA: TGTGCCAGCAGTCACAAGGGGGCCGGTGGGGCCCAGCATTTT; CDR3: CASSHKGAGGAQHF
D: TRBD1; J: TRBJ2-7; size: many; V: TRBV29-1; DNA: TGCAGCGTTGAGTTGGACAGGTCCTACGAGCAGTACTTC; CDR3: CSVELDRSYEQYF
D: TRBD2; J: TRBJ2-7; size: many; V: TRBV25-1; DNA: TGTGCCAGCACCAGCGGGAGGGGGTCCTACGAGCAGTACTTC; CDR3: CASTSGRGSYEQYF
D: TRBD1; J: TRBJ1-1; size: many; V: TRBV6-2/TRBV6-3; DNA: TGTGCCAGCAGTTACCCGACAGGGGTGGAAGCTTTCTTT; CDR3: CASSYPTGVEAFF
D: NA; J: TRBJ2-1; size: many; V: TRBV15; DNA: TGTGCCACCAGCAGAAGTAGCGGTACAGGGGAGTTCTTC; CDR3: CATSRSSGTGEFF
D: NA; J: TRBJ2-4; size: few; V: TRBV4-2; DNA: TGTGCCAGCAGCCACCCAGTTGATGCCAAAAACATTCAGTACTTC; CDR3: CASSHPVDAKNIQYF
D: NA; J: TRBJ2-7; size: NA; V: TRBV5-5; DNA: TGTGCCAGCATCTTATCGGGCGAGCAGTACTTC; CDR3: CASILSGEQYF
D: NA; J: TRBJ2-5; size: few; V: TRBV20-1; DNA: TGCAGTGCTAGAGAGTGGGGGGAAATCCAAGAGACCCAGTACTTC; CDR3: CSAREWGEIQETQYF
D: TRBD1; J: TRBJ2-2; size: NA; V: TRBV7-8; DNA: TGTGCCAGCAGCTGGGATACAGGGGGCGCGAACACCGGGGAGCTGTTTTTT; CDR3: CASSWDTGGANTGELFF
D: NA; J: TRBJ1-1; size: many; V: TRBV25-1; DNA: TGTGCCAGCAGTGAATTAGGACCGAACACTGAAGCTTTCTTT; CDR3: CASSELGPNTEAFF
D: NA; J: TRBJ2-1; size: many; V: TRBV5-8; DNA: TGTGCCAGCAGCTTGGGGGCCAGCTCCTACAATGAGCAGTTCTTC; CDR3: CASSLGASSYNEQFF